A selection of T cell receptor beta chains follows, all from one sample in a study of tumor-infiltrating lymphocytes in primary liver carcinoma. From the multiplex PCR reads, TCRdb called clonotypes with MiXCR, one entry per CDR3 protein. The sample yields 150,000 to 200,000 distinct CDR3 sequences, around four fifths seen once. Sequencing was performed on tumor tissue from primary liver carcinoma. Source of these receptors: a man in his forties or fifties with primary liver carcinoma and hepatitis B virus infection. CDR3s include the opening cysteine and the closing phenylalanine or tryptophan. The D gene is left open where the match is weak. Expanded clones are given a class, and other clones once, few, many or no size at all.

abundance | j_gene | d_gene | v_gene | CDR3aa | CDR3nt
- | TRBJ1-5 | - | TRBV2 | CANSDQPGPPQHF | TGTGCCAACAGTGATCAACCTGGTCCGCCCCAGCATTTT
- | TRBJ2-3 | - | TRBV6-1 | CASSDLVGGGDTQYF | TGTGCCAGCAGTGATCTAGTGGGAGGGGGGGATACGCAGTATTTT
- | TRBJ2-2 | TRBD1 | TRBV10-1 | CASSEFPRGLSNTRGLFF | TGCGCCAGCAGTGAGTTTCCCAGGGGGCTTTCGAATACCCGGGGGCTGTTTTTT
- | TRBJ2-1 | - | TRBV20-1 | CSAPGLGRHEQFF | TGCAGTGCCCCGGGACTGGGAAGGCATGAGCAGTTCTTC
- | TRBJ1-2 | - | TRBV12-3/TRBV12-4 | CAGSLEERGYTF | TGTGCAGGCAGTTTAGAGGAGCGGGGCTACACCTTC
- | TRBJ2-3 | TRBD2 | TRBV6-1 | CASKRTSSYSTDTQYF | TGTGCTAGCAAGAGGACTAGCTCTTATAGCACAGATACGCAGTATTTT
- | TRBJ2-2 | - | TRBV6-1 | CASSEALLGGVNTAELFF | TGTGCCAGCAGCGAAGCGCTTCTAGGGGGAGTGAACACCGCGGAGCTGTTTTTT
few | TRBJ2-7 | - | TRBV12-3/TRBV12-4 | CASSPSEWGDEQYF | TGTGCCAGCAGTCCCAGCGAGTGGGGTGACGAGCAGTACTTC
- | TRBJ1-5 | - | TRBV5-1 | CARSWGERGVNQPQHF | TGCGCCAGGAGCTGGGGGGAACGGGGGGTAAATCAGCCCCAGCATTTT
- | TRBJ2-7 | - | TRBV4-3 | CASNQDLPNEQYF | TGCGCCAGCAACCAAGATCTACCCAACGAGCAGTACTTC
- | TRBJ2-4 | - | TRBV29-1 | CSVEDGTGGLKSIQYF | TGCAGCGTTGAAGATGGCACAGGAGGATTAAAAAGCATTCAGTACTTC
- | TRBJ2-3 | - | TRBV11-2 | CASNPPGRADTQYF | TGTGCCAGCAATCCCCCGGGCCGGGCAGACACGCAGTATTTT
- | TRBJ1-6 | TRBD1 | TRBV6-6 | CAGSYSTGESSPLHF | TGTGCCGGCAGTTACTCTACAGGGGAAAGTTCACCCCTCCACTTT
- | TRBJ2-6 | - | TRBV5-1 | CASNSGRTGANVLTF | TGCGCCAGCAACTCAGGAAGAACTGGGGCCAATGTCCTGACTTTC
- | TRBJ1-2 | - | TRBV4-3 | CASSQDTRGPHGYAF | TGCGCCAGCAGCCAAGATACGCGGGGGCCTCATGGCTATGCCTTC
- | TRBJ1-1 | - | TRBV6-1 | CASNEGVNTETFF | TGTGCCAGCAATGAGGGTGTGAACACTGAAACTTTCTTT
once | TRBJ2-7 | - | TRBV14 | CVSSQDISYERYF | TGTGTCAGCAGCCAAGACATTAGCTACGAGCGGTACTTC
- | TRBJ2-3 | - | TRBV28 | CPSSPQRRDTDTQYF | TGTCCCAGCAGCCCCCAGAGAAGGGACACAGATACGCAGTATTTT
- | TRBJ2-1 | - | TRBV6-1 | CANSGVLPRNEQFF | TGTGCCAACAGTGGAGTCCTACCACGGAATGAGCAATTCTTC
- | TRBJ2-3 | - | TRBV28 | CASSFIGGRHTQYF | TGTGCCAGCAGTTTTATTGGGGGCCGACATACGCAGTATTTT
- | TRBJ2-5 | TRBD1 | TRBV6-5 | CPNSQQGWEETQYF | TGTCCCAACAGCCAACAGGGGTGGGAAGAGACCCAGTACTTC
- | TRBJ2-7 | - | TRBV5-5 | CTSSLVYEHCF | TGTACCAGCAGCTTGGTCTACGAGCATTGCTTC
- | TRBJ2-6 | - | TRBV25-1 | CASSEEVNSEANVLTF | TGTGCCAGCAGTGAAGAAGTGAACTCTGAGGCCAACGTCCTGACTTTC
once | TRBJ1-5 | TRBD1 | TRBV24-1 | CVTRDRVTYGNQLQHF | TGTGTCACCCGGGACAGGGTCACATATGGCAATCAGCTCCAGCATTTT
- | TRBJ2-3 | - | TRBV6-1 | CAAAPTWAMTDTEYF | TGTGCCGCAGCCCCCACATGGGCGATGACAGATACGGAGTATTTT
- | TRBJ2-6 | - | TRBV5-4 | CASSPGSLFSGANILTF | TGTGCCAGCAGCCCCGGGTCTCTCTTCTCTGGGGCCAACATCCTGACTTTC
- | TRBJ2-3 | TRBD2 | TRBV7-9 | CASSLARLAGVGDTQYF | TGTGCCAGCAGCTTAGCCCGACTAGCGGGAGTGGGAGATACGCAGTATTTT
- | TRBJ2-4 | - | TRBV10-1 | CANTRRSLAKNIKYF | TGCGCCAACACCAGACGAAGCCTAGCCAAAAACATTAAGTACTTC
- | TRBJ1-5 | TRBD1 | TRBV6-2/TRBV6-3 | CASSPHRGLWDEPQHF | TGTGCCAGCAGTCCCCACAGGGGCCTGTGGGATGAGCCCCAGCATTTT
- | TRBJ2-6 | TRBD2 | TRBV11-2 | CATQRGRSGANVLTF | TGTGCCACCCAGCGGGGACGCTCTGGGGCCAACGTCCTGACTTTC
- | TRBJ1-1 | TRBD1 | TRBV29-1 | CRDTGGWGMNTEAFF | TGCCGCGATACAGGGGGCTGGGGGATGAACACTGAAGCTTTCTTT
few | TRBJ2-7 | TRBD2 | TRBV28 | CASWGETSGRAGYEQYF | TGTGCCAGCTGGGGAGAGACTAGCGGGAGGGCCGGGTACGAGCAGTACTTC
- | TRBJ1-4 | TRBD1 | TRBV7-8 | CASSLPHVQGAEKLFF | TGCGCCAGCAGCTTACCTCATGTACAGGGGGCTGAAAAACTGTTTTTT
- | TRBJ1-5 | - | TRBV12-3/TRBV12-4 | CASSLVPDSQPQHF | TGTGCCAGCAGTTTAGTGCCAGATAGTCAGCCCCAACATTTT
- | TRBJ2-7 | - | TRBV5-1 | CARSQTGLSEQHF | TGCGCCAGGAGCCAAACAGGGTTAAGCGAGCAGCACTTC
- | TRBJ2-2 | TRBD1 | TRBV6-6 | CASSYSEQGAGTGEPFF | TGTGCCAGCAGTTACTCGGAACAGGGGGCGGGGACCGGGGAGCCGTTTTTT
- | TRBJ2-3 | - | TRBV6-1 | CTSSERWRRLFTDMQYF | TGTACCAGCAGTGAAAGGTGGAGGAGATTGTTCACAGATATGCAGTATTTT
- | TRBJ2-7 | - | TRBV9 | CASSVTGSNFEQYF | TGTGCCAGCAGCGTTACAGGGAGCAACTTCGAGCAGTACTTC
- | TRBJ2-7 | - | TRBV6-6 | CASSPGAREKYF | TGTGCCAGCAGCCCCGGAGCGCGCGAGAAGTACTTC
- | TRBJ2-7 | - | TRBV11-2 | CASTLGELAYEQYF | TGTGCCAGCACCTTAGGTGAACTTGCCTACGAGCAGTACTTC
- | TRBJ2-3 | TRBD2 | TRBV6-1 | CASSEVAGTGDTQYF | TGCGCCAGCAGTGAGGTAGCGGGAACTGGGGATACGCAGTATTTT
many | TRBJ2-2 | TRBD1 | TRBV13 | CASSARDRYTGELFF | TGTGCCAGCAGCGCCCGGGACAGATACACCGGGGAGCTGTTTTTT
once | TRBJ2-2 | TRBD2 | TRBV12-3/TRBV12-4 | CANSPTASGRWGEPFF | TGTGCCAACAGTCCCACGGCTAGCGGGAGATGGGGGGAGCCGTTTTTT
- | TRBJ2-7 | - | TRBV5-4 | CACSLAGFSYKQYF | TGTGCCTGCAGCTTGGCCGGTTTCTCCTACAAGCAGTATTTC
- | TRBJ2-5 | TRBD1 | TRBV5-4 | CTSSGTTGGRMEIQYF | TGTACCAGCAGCGGAACCACAGGGGGGAGGATGGAGATCCAGTACTTC
- | TRBJ2-5 | - | TRBV29-1 | CSAETLQETQYF | TGCAGTGCCGAGACTTTGCAAGAGACCCAGTACTTC
- | TRBJ2-1 | TRBD2 | TRBV11-1 | CASISPSTSGNRNEQFF | TGTGCCAGCATCTCCCCCTCCACTAGCGGGAATCGAAATGAGCAGTTCTTC
- | TRBJ2-2 | - | TRBV7-3 | CASSRGANTGELFF | TGTGCCAGCAGCCGAGGAGCTAACACCGGGGAGCTGTTTTTT
- | TRBJ2-7 | - | TRBV29-1 | CIVRGISTYEQYF | TGCATCGTTCGGGGGATATCGACCTACGAGCAGTACTTC
- | TRBJ2-3 | TRBD2 | TRBV14 | CASTPGTSERAWRYTQYF | TGTGCTAGCACCCCTGGGACTAGCGAGAGGGCCTGGAGATATACGCAGTATTTT
- | TRBJ2-7 | TRBD2 | TRBV7-9 | CTSSRTSGSFYEQYF | TGTACCAGCAGCCGGACTAGCGGTAGTTTCTACGAGCAGTACTTC
- | TRBJ1-2 | - | TRBV29-1 | CSVQVSASASYDYTF | TGCAGCGTTCAAGTATCCGCCAGCGCCTCCTATGACTACACCTTC